This T cell receptor beta chain came from a study of blood T cell repertoires in COVID-19. Study-level information: COVID-19 samples collected from the United States, Italy and Spain covered acute and convalescent phases.

This clone was picked up a small number of times. Germline trimming cut 6 bases from V and 2 bases from J; bases unmatched to any gene: 5. The V gene's germline CDR1 is SGHTA and CDR2 FQGNSA. The CDR3 spans 16 residues. In the original processing: Scientists estimated how many nucleated cells there were by amplifying reference gene primers. TCRdb keeps only in-frame clones here, not all; method: immunoSEQ multiplex PCR. The V and J calls and clone size come from that table; D and trimming were worked out from the DNA. The top ten hold around 3.7% of the sample, which has more than 200,000 clones, 88% seen once. Enrolled through a virtual design, the participants were between roughly 18 and 90 years of age and came from about two dozen US areas.

The TCR originated in a woman younger than 45 who had been exposed to COVID-19. The source material was PBMCs or T cells enriched from blood (not recorded which). V gene TRBV7-2 combines with J gene TRBJ2-1, with 12 bases matching TRBD2. As DNA, the CDR3 is TGTGCCAGCAGGTTGACTAGCGGGAGAACCTACAATGAGCAGTTCTTC. Its translation: CASRLTSGRTYNEQFF.